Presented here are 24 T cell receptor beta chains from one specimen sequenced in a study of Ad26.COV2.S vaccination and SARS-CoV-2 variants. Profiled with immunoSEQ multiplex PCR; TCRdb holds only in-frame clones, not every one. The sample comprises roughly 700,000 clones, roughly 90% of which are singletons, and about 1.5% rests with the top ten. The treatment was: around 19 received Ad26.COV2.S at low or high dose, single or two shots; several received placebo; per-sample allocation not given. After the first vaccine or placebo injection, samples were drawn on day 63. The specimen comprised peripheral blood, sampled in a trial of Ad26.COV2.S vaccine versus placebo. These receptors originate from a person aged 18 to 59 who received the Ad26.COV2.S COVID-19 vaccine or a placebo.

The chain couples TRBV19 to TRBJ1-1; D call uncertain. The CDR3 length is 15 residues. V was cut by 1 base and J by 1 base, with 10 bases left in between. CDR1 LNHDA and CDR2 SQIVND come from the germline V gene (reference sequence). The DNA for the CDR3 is TGTGCCAGTAGTATAGTAGCCAGCCGGAACACTGAAGCTTTCTTT. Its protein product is CASSIVASRNTEAFF.

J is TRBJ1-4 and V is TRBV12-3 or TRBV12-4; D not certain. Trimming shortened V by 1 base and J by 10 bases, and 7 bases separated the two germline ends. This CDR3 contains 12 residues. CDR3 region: CASSLGLGKLFF. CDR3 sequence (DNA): TGTGCCAGCAGTTTAGGCTTGGGAAAACTGTTTTTT.

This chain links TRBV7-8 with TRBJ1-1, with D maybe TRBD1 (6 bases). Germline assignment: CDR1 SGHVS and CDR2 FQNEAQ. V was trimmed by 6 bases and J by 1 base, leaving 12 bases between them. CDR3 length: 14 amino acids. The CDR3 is CASSMTGWNTEAFF. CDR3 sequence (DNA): TGTGCCAGCAGTATGACAGGTTGGAACACTGAAGCTTTCTTT.

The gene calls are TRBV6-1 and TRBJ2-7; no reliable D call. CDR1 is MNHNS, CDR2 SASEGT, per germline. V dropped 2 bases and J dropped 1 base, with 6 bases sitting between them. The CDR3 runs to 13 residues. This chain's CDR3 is CASSEIHSYEQYF. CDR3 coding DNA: TGTGCCAGCAGTGAAATCCATTCCTACGAGCAGTACTTC.

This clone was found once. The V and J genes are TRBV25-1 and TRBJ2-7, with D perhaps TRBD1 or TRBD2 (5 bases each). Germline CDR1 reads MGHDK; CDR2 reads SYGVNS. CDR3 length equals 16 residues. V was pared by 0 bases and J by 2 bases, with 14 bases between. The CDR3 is CASSEYFEGPTYEQYF. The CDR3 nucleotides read TGTGCCAGCAGTGAATATTTCGAGGGGCCGACCTACGAGCAGTACTTC.

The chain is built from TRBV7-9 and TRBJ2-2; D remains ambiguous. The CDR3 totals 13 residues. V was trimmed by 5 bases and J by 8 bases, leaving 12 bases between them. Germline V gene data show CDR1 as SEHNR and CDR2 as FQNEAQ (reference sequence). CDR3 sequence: CASSPPRAGELFF. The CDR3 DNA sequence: TGTGCCAGCAGCCCCCCCCGGGCAGGGGAGCTGTTTTTT.

The DNA of the CDR3 is TGTGCCAGCAGCGTCAGATTCGATTTTGGGGAGACCCAGTACTTC. The encoded protein is CASSVRFDFGETQYF. The J gene is TRBJ2-5, the V gene TRBV7-9, with unresolved D. CDR1 is SEHNR, CDR2 FQNEAQ, per germline (reference sequence). The CDR3 totals 15 residues. The V end was cut by 5 bases, the J end by 5 bases, with 18 bases between.

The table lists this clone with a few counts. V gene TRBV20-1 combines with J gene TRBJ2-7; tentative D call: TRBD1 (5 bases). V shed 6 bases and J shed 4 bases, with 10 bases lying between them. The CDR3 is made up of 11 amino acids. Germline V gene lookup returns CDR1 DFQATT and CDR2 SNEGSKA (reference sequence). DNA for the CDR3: TGCAGTGCCACGGACATTTACGAGCAGTACTTC. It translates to CSATDIYEQYF.

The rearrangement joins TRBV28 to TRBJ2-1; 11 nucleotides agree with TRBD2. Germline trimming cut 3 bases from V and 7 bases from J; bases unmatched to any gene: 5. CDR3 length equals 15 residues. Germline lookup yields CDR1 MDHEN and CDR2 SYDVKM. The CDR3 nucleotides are TGTGCCAGCAGTTTTATAGCGGGGGGGCGAAATGAGCAGTTCTTC. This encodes CASSFIAGGRNEQFF.

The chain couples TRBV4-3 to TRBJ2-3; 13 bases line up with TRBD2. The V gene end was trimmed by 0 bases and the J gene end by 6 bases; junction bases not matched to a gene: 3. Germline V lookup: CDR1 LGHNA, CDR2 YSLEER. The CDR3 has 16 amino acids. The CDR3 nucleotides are TGCGCCAGCAGCCAAGAAACGACTAGCGGGGGGGATACGCAGTATTTT. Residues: CASSQETTSGGDTQYF.

CDR3 sequence reads: CASSASGMNTEAFF. The CDR3 region has the DNA TGTGCCAGCAGTGCAAGTGGGATGAACACTGAAGCTTTCTTT. This chain links TRBV6-4 with TRBJ1-1; D unclear. Per germline, CDR1 MRHNA and CDR2 SNTAGT. The CDR3 contains 14 residues. The V and J ends lost 4 bases and 0 bases respectively, with 9 bases between them.

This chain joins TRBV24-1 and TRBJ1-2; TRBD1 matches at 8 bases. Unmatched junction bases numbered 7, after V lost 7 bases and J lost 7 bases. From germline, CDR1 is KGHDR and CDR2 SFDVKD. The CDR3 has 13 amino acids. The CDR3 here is CATRAGGEGGYTF. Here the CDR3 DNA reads TGTGCCACCAGAGCAGGGGGCGAAGGTGGCTACACCTTC.

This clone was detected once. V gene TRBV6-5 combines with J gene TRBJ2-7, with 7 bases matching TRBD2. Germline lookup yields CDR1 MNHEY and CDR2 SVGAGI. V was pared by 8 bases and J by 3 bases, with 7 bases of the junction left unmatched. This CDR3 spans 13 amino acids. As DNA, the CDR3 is TGTGCCAGCTGTCTAGCGGATCTCTACGAGCAGTACTTC. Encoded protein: CASCLADLYEQYF.

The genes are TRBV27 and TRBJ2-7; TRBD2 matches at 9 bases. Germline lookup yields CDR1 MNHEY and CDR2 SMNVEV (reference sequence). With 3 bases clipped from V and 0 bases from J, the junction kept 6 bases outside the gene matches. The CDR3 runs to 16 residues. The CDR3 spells CASSLWASGNSYEQYF. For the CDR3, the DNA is TGTGCCAGCAGTTTGTGGGCTAGCGGGAACTCCTACGAGCAGTACTTC.

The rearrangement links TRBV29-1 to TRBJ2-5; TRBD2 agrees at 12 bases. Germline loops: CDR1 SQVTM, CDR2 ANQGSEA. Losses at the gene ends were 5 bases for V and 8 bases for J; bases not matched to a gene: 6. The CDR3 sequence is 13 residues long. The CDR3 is CSVRTSGKPTQYF. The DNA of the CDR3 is TGCAGCGTTCGGACTAGCGGGAAGCCAACCCAGTACTTC.

The CDR3 DNA reads as TGTGCCAGCCGTAGCTGGGGTGAGCAGTTCTTC. Encoded protein: CASRSWGEQFF. The chain uses TRBV19 and TRBJ2-1; D gene unclear. This CDR3 region has 11 residues. Germline values: CDR1 LNHDA, CDR2 SQIVND (reference sequence). V lost 9 bases to trimming and J lost 9 bases, with 12 bases between them. Combining the CDR3 with reference TRBV19 and TRBJ2-1 gives the whole variable domain DGGITQSPKYLFRKEGQNVTLSCEQNLNHDAMYWYRQDPGQGLRLIYYSQIVNDFQKGDIAEGYSVSREKKESFPLTVTSAQKNPTAFYLCASRSWGEQFFGPGTRLTVL.

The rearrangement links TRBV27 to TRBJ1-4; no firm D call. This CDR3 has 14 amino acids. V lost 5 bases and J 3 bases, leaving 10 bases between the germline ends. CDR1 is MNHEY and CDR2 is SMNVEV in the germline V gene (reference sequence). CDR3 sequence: CASSKNVANEKLFF. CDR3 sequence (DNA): TGTGCCAGCAGTAAAAATGTGGCTAATGAAAAACTGTTTTTT.

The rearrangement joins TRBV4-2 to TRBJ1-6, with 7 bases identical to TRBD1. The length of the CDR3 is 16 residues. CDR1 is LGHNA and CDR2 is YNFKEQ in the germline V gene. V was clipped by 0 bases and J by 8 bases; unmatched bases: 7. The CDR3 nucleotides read TGTGCCAGCAGCCAAGAGCACAGGGGCGGTGATTCACCCCTCCACTTT. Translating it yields CASSQEHRGGDSPLHF.

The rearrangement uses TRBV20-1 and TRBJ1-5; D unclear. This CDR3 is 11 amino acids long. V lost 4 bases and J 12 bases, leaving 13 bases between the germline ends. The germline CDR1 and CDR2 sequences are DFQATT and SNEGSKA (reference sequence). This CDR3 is CSAILKEDQHF. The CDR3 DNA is TGCAGTGCTATCTTGAAGGAGGACCAGCATTTT.

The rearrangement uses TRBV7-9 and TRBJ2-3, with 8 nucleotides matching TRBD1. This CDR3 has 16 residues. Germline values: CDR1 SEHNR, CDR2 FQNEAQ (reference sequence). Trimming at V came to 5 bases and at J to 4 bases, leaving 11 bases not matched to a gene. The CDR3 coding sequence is TGTGCCAGCAGCCTGAGGACAGGGCCTAGCTCAGATACGCAGTATTTT. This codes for CASSLRTGPSSDTQYF.

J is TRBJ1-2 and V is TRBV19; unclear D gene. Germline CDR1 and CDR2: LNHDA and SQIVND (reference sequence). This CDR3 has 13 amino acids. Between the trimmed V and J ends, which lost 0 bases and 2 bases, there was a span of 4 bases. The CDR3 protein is CASSIDENYGYTF. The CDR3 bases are TGTGCCAGTAGTATAGATGAAAACTATGGCTACACCTTC.

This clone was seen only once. The CDR3 protein is CAWSVMTGDQPQHF. In DNA form, the CDR3 reads TGTGCCTGGAGTGTAATGACAGGGGATCAGCCCCAGCATTTT. This chain links TRBV30 with TRBJ1-5, with 8 bases matching TRBD1. Germline loops: CDR1 GTSNPN, CDR2 SVGIG (reference sequence). V shed 0 bases, J shed 5 bases, and the junction held 3 bases outside the gene matches. The CDR3 covers 14 residues.

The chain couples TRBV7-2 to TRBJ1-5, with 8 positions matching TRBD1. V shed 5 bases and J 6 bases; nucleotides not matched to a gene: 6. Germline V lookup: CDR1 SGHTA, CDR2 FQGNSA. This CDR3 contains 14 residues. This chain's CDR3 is CASSLDRGGQPQHF. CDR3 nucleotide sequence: TGTGCCAGCAGCCTCGACAGGGGCGGTCAGCCCCAGCATTTT.

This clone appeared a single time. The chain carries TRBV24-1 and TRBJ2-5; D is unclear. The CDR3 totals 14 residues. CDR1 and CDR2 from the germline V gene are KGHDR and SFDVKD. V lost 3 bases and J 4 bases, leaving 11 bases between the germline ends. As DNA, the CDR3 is TGTGCCACCAGTGATCCCTTGCATCCAGAGACCCAGTACTTC. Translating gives CATSDPLHPETQYF.